These 21 T cell receptor beta chains came from one sample sequenced in a study of regulatory T cells in long-lasting Graves disease. CDR3-region Arm-PCR and iRepertoire HTBI primers produced the TCR beta libraries. TCRdb reprocessed the multiplex PCR reads via MiXCR and lists one record per CDR3 protein. The table lists 410,000 or so distinct CDR3 sequences, more than 13% of them singletons, with approximately 16% in the top ten. Noted time point: newly diagnosed GD, antithyroid drugs for less than 3 months. Extracted PBMC RNA gave rise to the TCR library. This same sample was also part of a study on T cells in Graves' hyperthyroidism and ophthalmopathy.

Source: peripheral blood mononuclear cells (PBMCs), taken at new diagnosis, from a patient treated with antithyroid drugs. The receptors originated from a woman aged 25 to 39 with Graves disease.

In this sample, this clonotype turned up many times. The chain carries TRBV7-9 and TRBJ2-1, with 7 bases aligning to TRBD2. The V segment lost 0 bases and the J segment 6 bases; nucleotides outside the gene matches: 5. The CDR3 extends over 15 amino acids. Germline CDR1 reads SEHNR; CDR2 reads FQNEAQ (reference sequence). The CDR3 bases are TGTGCCAGCAGCTTAGCGGCTAGCGGACGCAATGAGCAGTTCTTC. This gives the protein CASSLAASGRNEQFF.

The V call is TRBV19, the J call TRBJ2-5; no firm D call. Trimming took off 4 bases at V and 6 bases at J, with 9 bases between the two ends. This CDR3 has 12 amino acids. The V gene's germline CDR1 is LNHDA and CDR2 SQIVND (reference sequence). Here the CDR3 reads CASSKAAKTQYF. Written as DNA, the CDR3 is TGTGCCAGTAGTAAGGCGGCAAAGACCCAGTACTTC.

Many counts were recorded for this clonotype. The chain couples TRBV7-2 to TRBJ2-3; D is possibly TRBD2 (6 bases). Germline values: CDR1 SGHTA, CDR2 FQGNSA. The CDR3 extends over 13 amino acids. Trimming removed 7 bases from V and 7 bases from J, with 15 bases in between. The CDR3, as DNA: TGTGCCAGCACCGAGTGGGACTCCTATACGCAGTATTTT. This codes for CASTEWDSYTQYF.

Ten or more counts support this clonotype. The chain recombines TRBV7-2 with TRBJ1-5, with D hard to call. CDR1 and CDR2 (germline): SGHTA, FQGNSA. The ends were cut back, 5 bases at V and 1 base at J, with 9 bases in the middle. The CDR3 loop spans 14 amino acids. As DNA, the CDR3 is TGTGCCAGCAGCCTAAAGTGGAGCAATCAGCCCCAGCATTTT. As protein: CASSLKWSNQPQHF.

As to this clonotype: This could be a read error, since a much larger clone is one nucleotide away. The CDR3 spells CASSFGLAGTTDTQYF. DNA of the CDR3: TGTGCCAGCAGCTTTGGACTAGCGGGAACCACAGATACGCAGTATTTT. This chain connects TRBV7-9 to TRBJ2-3, with 12 bases aligning to TRBD2. CDR1 and CDR2 from the germline V gene are SEHNR and FQNEAQ (reference sequence). This CDR3 contains 16 residues. V trimming: 3 bases; J trimming: 2 bases; junction bases outside the gene matches: 3.

This clonotype was seen a handful of times. The CDR3 region is CASRTSGGPVGEQFF. CDR3 in DNA: TGTGCCAGCCGGACTAGCGGGGGCCCAGTGGGTGAGCAGTTCTTC. The V call is TRBV7-3, the J call TRBJ2-1, with TRBD2 identical over 13 bases. The trim removed 8 bases at V and 9 bases at J, leaving 10 bases unmatched. The CDR3 runs to 15 residues. The germline CDR1 and CDR2 sequences are SGHTA and FQGTGA. Filled out from reference TRBV7-3 and TRBJ2-1, the complete variable domain reads GAGVSQTPSNKVTEKGKYVELRCDPISGHTALYWYRQSLGQGPEFLIYFQGTGAADDSGLPNDRFFAVRPEGSVSTLKIQRTERGDSAVYLCASRTSGGPVGEQFFGPGTRLTVL.

The table lists this clonotype with many counts. The genes are TRBV27 and TRBJ2-1; maybe TRBD2 (5 bases). CDR3 length equals 14 residues. V lost 6 bases to trimming and J lost 4 bases, with 13 bases between them. The germline V gene encodes CDR1 MNHEY and CDR2 SMNVEV (reference sequence). In nucleotides, the CDR3 is TGTGCCAGCAGCCTAAGCGGAGCTTACAATGAGCAGTTCTTC. Its protein product is CASSLSGAYNEQFF.

This clonotype was counted ten times or more. The rearrangement joins TRBV5-1 to TRBJ2-1; 7 bases align to TRBD2. The CDR3 runs to 13 residues. Germline CDR1 SGHRS, CDR2 YFSETQ. The V gene end was trimmed by 3 bases and the J gene end by 10 bases; junction bases not matched to a gene: 7. The CDR3 DNA reads TGCGCCAGCAGCTACCGACTAGCAGAAGAGCAGTTCTTC. Translating gives CASSYRLAEEQFF.

In this sample, this clonotype turned up many times. The CDR3 DNA sequence: TGTGCCAGCAGACATAGGTTGTCACAGGGCACAGATACGCAGTATTTT. This gives the protein CASRHRLSQGTDTQYF. The gene calls are TRBV2 and TRBJ2-3; a weak D match, TRBD1 (5 bases). The CDR3 has 16 amino acids. Germline loops: CDR1 SNHLY, CDR2 FYNNEI. V was shortened by 6 bases and J by 1 base, with 17 bases between the two germline ends.

This clonotype was counted ten times or more. The chain joins TRBV7-2 to TRBJ2-2, with 9 bases matching TRBD2. Germline V CDR1 and CDR2: SGHTA, FQGNSA. The trim removed 1 base at V and 6 bases at J, leaving 3 bases unmatched. CDR3 length: 15 amino acids. CDR3 nucleotide sequence: TGTGCCAGCAGCTTAGTTAGCGGGAGTGCCGGGGAGCTGTTTTTT. Amino acid sequence: CASSLVSGSAGELFF.

This clonotype turned up a few times. This sequence joins TRBV5-1 and TRBJ2-5; D uncertain. Germline values: CDR1 SGHRS, CDR2 YFSETQ. V was shortened by 4 bases and J by 1 base, with 11 bases between the two germline ends. This CDR3 region has 14 residues. For the CDR3, the DNA is TGCGCCAGCAGCGCCGTTCGGGCCCAAGAGACCCAGTACTTC. It encodes CASSAVRAQETQYF.

On this clonotype: An end of the junction does not agree with germline; a read error may underlie this. This chain connects TRBV6-1 to TRBJ2-1; tentatively, D is TRBD1 (6 bases). The CDR3 consists of 15 residues. The germline CDR1 and CDR2 sequences are MNHNS and SASEGT. As DNA, the CDR3 is TGTGCCAGCAGTGAGGGGGCTTTGGCCTACAATGAGCAGTCCTTC. This translates into CASSEGALAYNEQSF.

This clonotype was detected a few times. The chain joins TRBV7-9 to TRBJ2-5, with D perhaps TRBD2 (6 bases). This CDR3 comprises 14 residues. Looked up from germline, CDR1 is SEHNR and CDR2 is FQNEAQ (reference sequence). V was trimmed by 6 bases and J by 1 base, leaving 12 bases between them. The CDR3 DNA reads TGTGCCAGCAGGCGTGGCGGGATCCAAGAGACCCAGTACTTC. Protein product: CASRRGGIQETQYF.

The rearrangement uses TRBV5-4 and TRBJ2-3; the D gene is possibly TRBD2 (6 bases). This CDR3 region has 16 residues. V gave up 4 bases and J gave up 0 bases, with 15 bases separating them. The V gene's germline CDR1 is SGHNT and CDR2 YYREEE (reference sequence). CDR3 DNA: TGTGCCAGCAGCCTCCCAGCAGGGACTAGCACAGATACGCAGTATTTT. Its protein product is CASSLPAGTSTDTQYF.

This clonotype has a handful of counts. The chain couples TRBV4-1 to TRBJ1-2; D not resolved. Trimming pared 6 bases from V and 0 bases from J, leaving 11 bases between. Germline V gene sequence: CDR1 MGHRA, CDR2 YSYEKL. The CDR3 totals 14 residues. CDR3 sequence (DNA): TGCGCCAGCAGTCACTCGGGAGCTAACTATGGCTACACCTTC. This gives the protein CASSHSGANYGYTF.

This clonotype has only a few counts. The chain combines TRBV7-2 with TRBJ2-1, with D tentatively TRBD2 (7 bases). V was pared by 8 bases and J by 7 bases, with 27 bases between. The CDR3 totals 17 residues. Per germline, CDR1 SGHTA and CDR2 FQGNSA. The CDR3 loop is CASVGGSSGGGKNEQFF. For the CDR3, the DNA is TGTGCCAGCGTTGGGGGCTCGAGTGGGGGGGGAAAAAATGAGCAGTTCTTC.

This rearrangement joins TRBV5-1 to TRBJ1-4; possible D gene TRBD1, 6 bases. The CDR3 sequence is 18 residues long. Looked up from germline, CDR1 is SGHRS and CDR2 is YFSETQ. V lost 0 bases to trimming and J lost 2 bases, with 17 bases between them. CDR3 residues: CASSLVWQGTPTNEKLFF. The CDR3 region has the DNA TGCGCCAGCAGCTTGGTCTGGCAGGGGACCCCTACTAATGAAAAACTGTTTTTT.

This clonotype occurred many times. The chain couples TRBV7-9 to TRBJ2-3; D possibly uses TRBD1 or TRBD2 (5 bases each). The germline V gene has CDR1 SEHNR and CDR2 FQNEAQ (reference sequence). The CDR3 has 15 residues. The germline V and J ends were trimmed by 5 bases and 1 base, with 13 bases remaining between them. CDR3 DNA: TGTGCCAGCAGCATAGGGGACGGTGGCACAGATACGCAGTATTTT. Its translation is CASSIGDGGTDTQYF.

This clonotype was counted at least ten times. Written as DNA, the CDR3 is TGTGCCAGCAGTAAAACAGGGACCACTAATGAAAAACTGTTTTTT. Translation gives CASSKTGTTNEKLFF. The rearrangement links TRBV12-3 or TRBV12-4 to TRBJ1-4; D is perhaps TRBD1 (6 bases). V lost 5 bases, J lost 2 bases, and 12 bases lay in between. The CDR3 extends over 15 amino acids.

This clonotype appeared many times. This chain connects TRBV14 to TRBJ2-2, with TRBD1 matching over 9 bases. CDR1 and CDR2 from the germline V gene are SGHDN and FVKESK. The junction had 4 bases not matched to a gene; V was cut back by 1 base and J by 7 bases. This CDR3 is 15 amino acids long. Written as DNA, the CDR3 is TGTGCCAGCAGCCAAGCCGGACAGGGGATCGGGGAGCTGTTTTTT. This encodes CASSQAGQGIGELFF.

This clonotype was detected only a few times. The chain couples TRBV12-5 to TRBJ1-6, with 7 bases matching TRBD1. Germline V CDR1 and CDR2: LGHNT, FRNRAP. Trimming cost V 5 bases and J 4 bases; bases outside gene matches: 8. The CDR3 is made up of 16 amino acids. As DNA, the CDR3 is TGTGCTAGTGGTCCGGGACAGCGCGTTTATAATTCACCCCTCCACTTT. Amino acids: CASGPGQRVYNSPLHF.